This entry lists 18 T cell receptor beta chains sequenced from one sample in a study of T-cell memory formation after mild COVID-19. TCRdb analysed the 5' RACE reads with MiXCR anew, one entry per CDR3 protein. The sample holds roughly 130,000 distinct CDR3 sequences, approximately 15% seen once. Material: PBMCs or a T cell subset sorted from them (not recorded which). Receptors were obtained from an adult woman who had mild COVID-19 (a few samples of this study predate the infection). Cell type and time point are not known.

The chain is built from TRBV19 and TRBJ2-1, with D possibly TRBD2 on 6 matching bases. The CDR3 totals 15 residues. Germline assignment: CDR1 LNHDA and CDR2 SQIVND (reference sequence). The V end lost 4 bases, the J end lost 7 bases, and 17 bases lay between the germline ends. CDR3 region: CASSTRRAILNEQFF. Here the CDR3 DNA reads TGTGCCAGTAGTACCAGGAGGGCCATCCTAAATGAGCAGTTCTTC.

The chain employs TRBV11-2 and TRBJ2-3; D remains unclear. V lost 0 bases to trimming and J lost 3 bases, with 7 bases between them. The CDR3 contains 14 residues. Germline-derived CDR1 and CDR2 are SGHAT and FQNNGV. CDR3 sequence reads: CASSLDLGTDTQYF. The CDR3 coding sequence is TGTGCCAGCAGCTTAGATCTAGGGACAGATACGCAGTATTTT.

As concerns this clonotype: No conserved phenylalanine or tryptophan is present at the end of the CDR3, so a read error is the likely explanation. The DNA is omitted, as the CDR3 cannot be located on it reliably, and the CDR3 follows TCRdb's listing. The J gene is TRBJ2-3, the V gene TRBV7-2; the D call in the table, TRBD1, was not verified against the DNA. The CDR3 region is 13 residues in length, termini included. Germline V gene lookup returns CDR1 SGHTA and CDR2 FQGNSA. The CDR3 loop is CASSLSGSGGGDL.

The chain uses TRBV7-9 and TRBJ1-1; 7 positions agree with TRBD1. V was clipped by 7 bases and J by 4 bases; unmatched bases: 6. The CDR3 spans 13 residues. Germline V gene sequence: CDR1 SEHNR, CDR2 FQNEAQ (reference sequence). Written as DNA, the CDR3 is TGTGCCAGCACCGGGACAGTGGGCACTGAAGCTTTCTTT. Its protein product is CASTGTVGTEAFF.

In its sample, this clonotype was seen a few times. The gene calls are TRBV7-3 and TRBJ2-2; 7 bases match TRBD2. The CDR3 covers 19 residues. The J segment lost 4 bases and the V segment lost 5 bases, leaving 19 bases of the junction unmatched. Germline lookup yields CDR1 SGHTA and CDR2 FQGTGA. For the CDR3, the DNA is TGTGCCAGCAGCCCGAGCCGAGAGAGGCTAGCGGATTTCACCGGGGAGCTGTTTTTT. Translating gives CASSPSRERLADFTGELFF.

The CDR3 sequence is CSVEQGHNEQFF. CDR3 in DNA: TGCAGCGTTGAACAGGGCCACAATGAGCAGTTCTTC. The chain links TRBV29-1 to TRBJ2-1; D is possibly TRBD1 (5 bases). CDR1 and CDR2 from the germline V gene are SQVTM and ANQGSEA. The germline V and J ends were trimmed by 2 bases and 5 bases, with 7 bases remaining between them. The CDR3 has 12 amino acids.

The chain employs TRBV7-9 and TRBJ2-3, with 8 positions matching TRBD2. CDR3 length: 14 residues. Germline trimming cut 6 bases from V and 1 base from J; bases unmatched to any gene: 3. The V gene's germline CDR1 is SEHNR and CDR2 FQNEAQ (reference sequence). The CDR3 bases are TGTGCCAGCAGGATTAGCGGGGGCACAGATACGCAGTATTTT. Its protein is CASRISGGTDTQYF.

The chain couples TRBV30 to TRBJ1-2; unclear D gene. V lost 2 bases and J lost 4, with 8 bases in between. The CDR3 consists of 12 residues. Germline V gives CDR1 GTSNPN, CDR2 SVGIG (reference sequence). The CDR3 DNA reads TGTGCCTGGAGTCCGGGAAGCTATGGCTACACCTTC. Protein sequence: CAWSPGSYGYTF. The variable domain in full, with the rest retrieved from reference TRBV30 and TRBJ1-2, is SQTIHQWPATLVQPVGSPLSLECTVEGTSNPNLYWYRQAAGRGLQLLFYSVGIGQISSEVPQNLSASRPQDRQFILSSKKLLLSDSGFYLCAWSPGSYGYTFGSGTRLTVV.

The chain employs TRBV27 and TRBJ2-1; TRBD1 matches at 9 bases. The CDR3 is 14 residues long. Germline assignment: CDR1 MNHEY and CDR2 SMNVEV (reference sequence). V shed 4 bases, J shed 6 bases, and the junction held 4 bases outside the gene matches. The CDR3 DNA reads as TGTGCCAGCAGTTCCGGGACAGGGCTCAATGAGCAGTTCTTC. This sequence encodes CASSSGTGLNEQFF.

The chain uses TRBV10-3 and TRBJ2-3, with 12 bases matching TRBD2. This CDR3 has 18 residues. Germline values: CDR1 ENHRY, CDR2 SYGVKD. V was pared by 0 bases and J by 2 bases, with 6 bases of the junction left unmatched. The CDR3 nucleotides read TGTGCCATCAGTGAGTCAAAGACTAGCGGGAGACACACAGATACGCAGTATTTT. Protein sequence: CAISESKTSGRHTDTQYF.

The chain joins TRBV12-3 or TRBV12-4 to TRBJ2-3, with a possible D match to TRBD2 (5 bases). V gave up 5 bases and J gave up 2 bases, with 14 bases separating them. CDR3 length: 15 residues. CDR3: CASSPDRGNTDTQYF. CDR3 DNA: TGTGCCAGCAGTCCGGATCGGGGAAACACAGATACGCAGTATTTT.

The V gene is TRBV18, the J gene TRBJ1-1, with a possible D match to TRBD1 (6 bases). CDR1 is KGHSH, CDR2 LQKENI, per germline. V lost 1 base to trimming and J lost 0 bases, with 9 bases between them. This CDR3 contains 15 residues. The CDR3 loop is CASSPQTGLNTEAFF. The CDR3 coding sequence is TGTGCCAGCTCACCACAAACAGGGCTGAACACTGAAGCTTTCTTT.

This clonotype was seen a few times. The J gene is TRBJ2-2, the V gene TRBV5-1; D possibly uses TRBD1 or TRBD2 (5 bases each). V was trimmed by 3 bases and J by 6 bases, leaving 12 bases between them. CDR3 length: 14 amino acids. Germline lookup yields CDR1 SGHRS and CDR2 YFSETQ. CDR3 sequence reads: CASSSRGGAGELFF. CDR3 sequence (DNA): TGCGCCAGCAGCTCCCGTGGGGGAGCCGGGGAGCTGTTTTTT.

The V and J genes are TRBV10-3 and TRBJ2-5; D perhaps matches TRBD2 (8 bases). Germline V gives CDR1 ENHRY, CDR2 SYGVKD. The CDR3 has 16 amino acids. Trimming left V 3 bases short and J 3 bases short, with 17 bases between. Here the CDR3 DNA reads TGTGCCATCAGTGAAGGCGCAGGGGGACTAGAAGAGACCCAGTACTTC. Amino acid sequence: CAISEGAGGLEETQYF.

The chain is built from TRBV5-1 and TRBJ2-3; a possible D gene is TRBD2 (6 bases). Germline loops: CDR1 SGHRS, CDR2 YFSETQ. The CDR3 length is 14 residues. The germline V and J ends were trimmed by 0 bases and 5 bases, with 10 bases remaining between them. The chain's CDR3 is CASSLVGGVDTQYF. CDR3 bases: TGCGCCAGCAGCTTGGTCGGCGGGGTAGATACGCAGTATTTT. The entire variable domain, with the rest obtained from reference TRBV5-1 and TRBJ2-3, is as follows: KAGVTQTPRYLIKTRGQQVTLSCSPISGHRSVSWYQQTPGQGLQFLFEYFSETQRNKGNFPGRFSGRQFSNSRSEMNVSTLELGDSALYLCASSLVGGVDTQYFGPGTRLTVL.

There are a few counts of this clonotype. The chain links TRBV24-1 to TRBJ2-2; 14 bases fit TRBD2. In germline, CDR1 is KGHDR, CDR2 SFDVKD. The CDR3 consists of 17 residues. Trimming took 2 bases from V and 6 from J; bases not matched to a gene: 4. CDR3: CATSDSGLAGGPGELFF. The CDR3 nucleotides are TGTGCCACCAGTGATTCCGGACTAGCGGGAGGCCCCGGGGAGCTGTTTTTT.

The chain carries TRBV6-5 and TRBJ2-7, with D possibly being TRBD1 (6 bases). CDR1 and CDR2 from the germline V gene are MNHEY and SVGAGI. This CDR3 is built from 14 residues. Trimming took off 8 bases at V and 6 bases at J, with 20 bases between the two ends. CDR3: CASRTDYSSREQYF. The CDR3 nucleotides are TGTGCCAGCCGGACAGACTATTCTTCTCGCGAGCAGTACTTC.

The V and J genes are TRBV18 and TRBJ2-7, with 7 nucleotides matching TRBD1. Germline V gives CDR1 KGHSH, CDR2 LQKENI. After removal of 2 bases from V and 5 bases from J, the junction contained 3 bases not matched to a gene. The CDR3 contains 13 residues. CDR3 in amino acids: CASSPTGAHEQYF. CDR3 in DNA: TGTGCCAGCTCACCAACAGGGGCACACGAGCAGTACTTC.